This T cell receptor (beta chain) stems from a study of T cells in Graves' hyperthyroidism and ophthalmopathy. The CDR3 covers 11 residues. V shed 5 bases and J shed 6 bases, with 7 bases lying between them. The germline gives CDR1 MDHEN, CDR2 SYDVKM. There are many counts of this clonotype. Amplification targeted TCR beta CDR3 regions from RNA transcripts. When the TCR CDR3 underwent first-round RT-PCR, the HTBI primer set was used. TCRdb redid the calling of the multiplex PCR reads with MiXCR, one entry per CDR3 protein. The table lists about 400,000 distinct CDR3 sequences, around 14% of them singletons, with about 31% in the top ten.

This TCR derives from a woman in her 30s with Graves' hyperthyroidism. The rearrangement links TRBV28 to TRBJ1-2; D is unresolved. The sequencing sample was made of blood. This chain's CDR3 is CASSRPDGYTF. As DNA, the CDR3 is TGTGCCAGCAGTCGCCCGGATGGCTACACCTTC.